The 25 T cell receptor beta chains given below trace back to one sample, sequenced in a study of identical twins. In TCRdb, the 5' RACE reads were re-called with MiXCR into one record per CDR3 protein. This sample has a few hundred thousand distinct CDR3 sequences, with roughly 8.7% found just once. The data also belong to a second study, concerning yellow fever vaccine responses in identical twins.

Source material: CD8+ T cells sorted from blood. The receptors derive from a woman aged 18 to 35 in good health.

The chain links TRBV20-1 to TRBJ2-3; 7 nucleotides agree with TRBD1. CDR3 size: 14 residues. The germline V gene encodes CDR1 DFQATT and CDR2 SNEGSKA (reference sequence). V lost 7 bases to trimming and J lost 6 bases; unmatched junction nucleotides: 13. Here the CDR3 DNA reads TGCAGTGAGGGCGGCGACAGGGCTCTTGATACGCAGTATTTT. Translated, it gives CSEGGDRALDTQYF.

Only a few counts were recorded for this clonotype. CDR3 coding DNA: TGCAGTGCTAAACATGAATGGCCGTCCACCGGGGAGCTGTTTTTT. Amino acid sequence: CSAKHEWPSTGELFF. V and J are TRBV20-1 and TRBJ2-2, with D unresolved. V lost 4 bases and J lost 4, with 16 bases in between. Per the germline V gene, CDR1 is DFQATT and CDR2 is SNEGSKA (reference sequence). The CDR3 is made up of 15 amino acids.

This chain joins TRBV4-1 and TRBJ2-3; D perhaps matches TRBD2 (5 bases). This CDR3 has 15 amino acids. CDR1 is MGHRA and CDR2 is YSYEKL in the germline V gene. V shed 7 bases and J shed 0 bases, with 14 bases lying between them. The CDR3 DNA reads as TGCGCCAGCAAAGAGGGCCCGATTAGCACAGATACGCAGTATTTT. It is translated as CASKEGPISTDTQYF.

The rearrangement uses TRBV7-6 and TRBJ2-5; D is unresolved. The V end was cut by 6 bases, the J end by 1 base, with 9 bases between. CDR3 length: 13 amino acids. Germline CDR1 reads SGHVS; CDR2 reads FNYEAQ. The CDR3 DNA follows: TGTGCCAGCAGACCCCGGTCCCAAGAGACCCAGTACTTC. As protein: CASRPRSQETQYF.

The CDR3 sequence: CASSPGTSGKPKNIQYF. As DNA, the CDR3 is TGTGCCAGCAGCCCAGGGACTAGCGGGAAACCAAAGAACATTCAGTACTTC. V gene TRBV7-2 combines with J gene TRBJ2-4; 13 bases line up with TRBD2. Germline CDR1 and CDR2: SGHTA and FQGNSA. CDR3 size: 17 residues. V trimming: 5 bases; J trimming: 7 bases; junction bases outside the gene matches: 11.

This clonotype was detected many times. The rearrangement uses TRBV29-1 and TRBJ2-5; D is perhaps TRBD2 (7 bases). The germline V and J ends were trimmed by 1 base and 0 bases, with 21 bases remaining between them. The CDR3 spans 18 residues. Germline CDR1 is SQVTM and CDR2 is ANQGSEA. Here the CDR3 DNA reads TGCAGCGTTGAAGTCCCTCAAGGGGGGGGATCCTACCAAGAGACCCAGTACTTC. This sequence encodes CSVEVPQGGGSYQETQYF.

This clonotype has more than one count but fewer than ten. The chain has TRBV5-1 and TRBJ1-3; D gene unclear. Germline-derived CDR1 and CDR2 are SGHRS and YFSETQ. The CDR3 sequence is 13 residues long. The V gene lost 7 bases and the J gene lost 0 bases, with 8 bases spanning the gap. CDR3 nucleotide sequence: TGCGCCAGCGGAGTAGACTCTGGAAACACCATATATTTT. This sequence encodes CASGVDSGNTIYF.

A few counts support this clonotype. This chain uses TRBV10-3 with TRBJ2-3, with TRBD1 matching 10 bases. Germline V gene sequence: CDR1 ENHRY, CDR2 SYGVKD. The CDR3 spans 19 residues. Trimming cost V 2 bases and J 3 bases; bases outside gene matches: 14. CDR3 in DNA: TGTGCCATCAGTGAGACCGGGACAGGGGCTCTTGGGGGGACAGATACGCAGTATTTT. Translated: CAISETGTGALGGTDTQYF.

Ten or more counts support this clonotype. This sequence joins TRBV29-1 and TRBJ2-3; D is unresolved. The germline V and J ends were trimmed by 1 base and 4 bases, with 9 bases remaining between them. The length of the CDR3 is 13 residues. Germline CDR1 reads SQVTM; CDR2 reads ANQGSEA. The CDR3 reads CSVEGAWADTQYF. In DNA, the CDR3 is TGCAGCGTTGAAGGTGCGTGGGCAGATACGCAGTATTTT.

This clonotype came up many times. This chain uses TRBV7-9 with TRBJ2-7; D is possibly TRBD1 (5 bases). Germline lookup yields CDR1 SEHNR and CDR2 FQNEAQ (reference sequence). There are 13 residues in the CDR3. The CDR3 DNA follows: TGTGCTTGTGAAGGGGCCCTTACCTACGAGCAGTACTTC. As protein: CACEGALTYEQYF.

This clonotype was counted a few times. The V call is TRBV11-2, the J call TRBJ2-7, with D perhaps matching TRBD1 or TRBD2 (6 bases each). Germline values: CDR1 SGHAT, CDR2 FQNNGV. This CDR3 contains 13 residues. Trimming took 11 bases from V and 2 from J, leaving 16 bases between them. The CDR3 nucleotides are TGTGCCGAGGGGACGGGGGCCGCCTACGAGCAGTACTTC. It translates to CAEGTGAAYEQYF.

In this sample, this clonotype turned up a few times. This sequence joins TRBV20-1 and TRBJ2-1, with 9 bases lining up with TRBD2. This CDR3 contains 17 residues. Germline values: CDR1 DFQATT, CDR2 SNEGSKA (reference sequence). V shed 5 bases and J 0 bases; nucleotides not matched to a gene: 11. CDR3 in amino acids: CSAPGTSRFLSYNEQFF. The CDR3 DNA reads TGCAGTGCTCCCGGGACTAGCCGGTTTCTCTCCTACAATGAGCAGTTCTTC.

This clonotype was counted between two and nine times. The rearrangement links TRBV12-3 or TRBV12-4 to TRBJ2-1, with D unresolved. The germline V and J ends were trimmed by 3 bases and 8 bases, with 17 bases remaining between them. The CDR3 runs to 15 residues. CDR3: CASSFRTHDLDEQFF. In DNA form, the CDR3 reads TGTGCCAGCAGTTTTAGGACCCACGATTTAGATGAGCAGTTCTTC.

This clonotype was counted only a few times. Here the CDR3 reads CSGQTNTGELFF. The DNA of the CDR3 is TGCAGTGGGCAGACGAACACCGGGGAGCTGTTTTTT. The chain employs TRBV20-1 and TRBJ2-2; D is unresolved. The CDR3 is 12 residues long. Trimming stripped 7 bases from V and 0 bases from J, with 6 bases between. Germline V lookup: CDR1 DFQATT, CDR2 SNEGSKA (reference sequence).

This clonotype was counted a few times. The chain has TRBV20-1 and TRBJ2-3; tentatively, D is TRBD2 (6 bases). Germline V gives CDR1 DFQATT, CDR2 SNEGSKA (reference sequence). V was trimmed by 0 bases and J by 0 bases, leaving 13 bases between them. The CDR3 covers 16 residues. CDR3 in amino acids: CSARDTKGTSTDTQYF. The CDR3 nucleotides read TGCAGTGCTAGAGATACTAAGGGGACTAGCACAGATACGCAGTATTTT.

This clonotype was observed a handful of times. The CDR3 here is CASSPNWDRGPYEQYF. The CDR3 bases are TGCGCCAGCAGCCCGAATTGGGACAGGGGACCCTACGAGCAGTACTTC. The chain employs TRBV4-3 and TRBJ2-7; 10 bases map to TRBD1. The CDR3 runs 16 residues. The trim removed 4 bases at V and 2 bases at J, leaving 8 bases unmatched. Germline assignment: CDR1 LGHNA and CDR2 YSLEER.

This clonotype was recorded at least ten times. The V gene is TRBV3-1, the J gene TRBJ2-6; D is ambiguous. Germline V CDR1 and CDR2: LGHDT, YNNKEL (reference sequence). This CDR3 has 14 amino acids. V was trimmed by 0 bases and J by 13 bases, leaving 13 bases between them. The CDR3 sequence is CASSQDGIVAVLTF. CDR3 DNA sequence: TGTGCCAGCAGCCAAGATGGAATAGTGGCTGTCCTGACTTTC.

This clonotype was seen many times. This sequence joins TRBV29-1 and TRBJ2-3, with 11 nucleotides matching TRBD2. Germline assignment: CDR1 SQVTM and CDR2 ANQGSEA. The junction had 2 bases not matched to a gene; V was cut back by 3 bases and J by 6 bases. The CDR3 is 13 amino acids. CDR3 protein: CSVEPSGRDTQYF. CDR3 DNA: TGCAGCGTTGAGCCTAGCGGGAGGGATACGCAGTATTTT.

CDR3 sequence (DNA): TGTGCCAGCAGCGACCCGTTAGCGCTAGCGGGGGACACAGATACGCAGTATTTT. Its protein is CASSDPLALAGDTDTQYF. This chain links TRBV9 with TRBJ2-3; 10 bases are shared with TRBD2. This CDR3 has 18 residues. V shed 3 bases and J 2 bases; nucleotides not matched to a gene: 12. Germline CDR1 is SGDLS and CDR2 is YYNGEE.

The chain carries TRBV4-3 and TRBJ2-1; the match to TRBD2 covers 10 bases. Trimming removed 4 bases from V and 8 bases from J; junction bases left unmatched: 5. The CDR3 is made up of 14 amino acids. Germline CDR1 and CDR2: LGHNA and YSLEER. The CDR3 coding sequence is TGCGCCAGCAGCCGGGCTAGCGGGAGCGATGAGCAGTTCTTC. Amino acid sequence: CASSRASGSDEQFF.

This clonotype was recorded at least ten times. This chain connects TRBV6-2 or TRBV6-3 to TRBJ2-1; D not resolved. This CDR3 is built from 12 residues. Trimming left V 0 bases short and J 6 bases short, with 3 bases between. Germline CDR1 is MNHEY and CDR2 is SVGEGT. CDR3 sequence reads: CASSYSANEQFF. The DNA for the CDR3 is TGTGCCAGCAGTTACTCGGCCAATGAGCAGTTCTTC.

The chain is built from TRBV20-1 and TRBJ1-1; TRBD1 might be the D (5 bases). This CDR3 region has 14 residues. V was pared by 8 bases and J by 0 bases, with 16 bases between. Germline-derived CDR1 and CDR2 are DFQATT and SNEGSKA (reference sequence). The CDR3 region has the DNA TGCAGTTTCGGAGGCGGGGGGATGAACACTGAAGCTTTCTTT. Its protein product is CSFGGGGMNTEAFF.

This clonotype was observed many times. The chain recombines TRBV29-1 with TRBJ2-5; no firm D call. V was pared by 1 base and J by 1 base, with 10 bases between. Germline CDR1 SQVTM, CDR2 ANQGSEA. This CDR3 has 14 amino acids. The CDR3 bases are TGCAGCGTTGAAGGTGGGCAGACCCAAGAGACCCAGTACTTC. It specifies CSVEGGQTQETQYF.

This clonotype has at least ten counts. J is TRBJ2-7 and V is TRBV9; tentatively, D is TRBD2 (6 bases). CDR1 is SGDLS and CDR2 is YYNGEE in the germline V gene. There are 15 residues in the CDR3. The ends were cut back, 2 bases at V and 0 bases at J, with 12 bases in the middle. DNA of the CDR3: TGTGCCAGCAGCGTGGGTGTGGACTACTCCTACGAGCAGTACTTC. Translation: CASSVGVDYSYEQYF.

The table lists this clonotype with many counts. The chain combines TRBV7-2 with TRBJ2-1; TRBD2 agrees at 7 bases. Unmatched junction bases numbered 5, after V lost 1 base and J lost 5 bases. The CDR3 is 15 residues long. The germline V gene encodes CDR1 SGHTA and CDR2 FQGNSA. CDR3 sequence reads: CASSLDTGLDNEQFF. CDR3 nucleotide sequence: TGTGCCAGCAGCTTAGATACCGGACTAGACAATGAGCAGTTCTTC.